The entry below describes one TCR beta chain. Its target is not known. The CDR3 has 15 amino acids. V gave up 3 bases and J gave up 0 bases, with 12 bases separating them. Germline V gives CDR1 KGHSH, CDR2 LQKENI. Out of roughly 10 ml of fresh peripheral blood came the PBMCs. The data derive from a study of T cells in Graves' hyperthyroidism and ophthalmopathy. Researchers took RNA transcripts and amplified the TCR beta CDR3 regions from them. A first-round RT-PCR of the TCR CDR3 used the HTBI primer set. TCRdb used MiXCR to reprocess the multiplex PCR reads, holding one entry per CDR3 protein. The sample lists roughly 750,000 distinct CDR3 sequences, about 15% occurring once. Notes on the study in general: Peripheral blood also featured most of the thyroid clonotypes expanded above 0.001. Before onset, by a median of approximately 5.9 months, the model predicted ophthalmopathy.

Sequencing input: blood. This TCR was sampled from a young man with Graves' hyperthyroidism. The chain couples TRBV18 to TRBJ2-7; D unresolved. This chain's CDR3 is CASSPADGSSYEQYF. In nucleotides, the CDR3 is TGTGCCAGCTCACCCGCGGACGGTTCCTCCTACGAGCAGTACTTC.